This T cell receptor beta chain derives from a study of shared clonotypes between healthy human individuals. Study-level results: Sampling included only blood; tissue repertoires likely differ. Naive subsets usually exceeded memory subsets in estimated richness. Depth of sequencing was expected to influence donor clonotype sharing.

The method was immunoSEQ multiplex PCR; TCRdb's version includes in-frame clones alone and lacks a portion of them. The sample comprises some 2,500,000 clones, about 90% of which are singletons, and about 0.36% rests with the top ten. Notes on this clone: Its antigen is as yet unknown.

V trimming: 3 bases; J trimming: 4 bases; junction bases outside the gene matches: 5. Germline V CDR1 and CDR2: KGHSH, LQKENI. The CDR3 covers 15 residues. This sequence joins TRBV18 and TRBJ2-1; TRBD1 matches 8 bases. The sequence derives from a man between 18 and 29 years old in good health. Some clones in this sample may be carry-over from other donors' samples. The specimen was naive CD4+ T cells from PBMCs. The subset was: CD45RA+ positively selected. The CDR3 sequence: CASSPPGTGYNEQFF. CDR3 DNA sequence: TGTGCCAGCTCACCCCCCGGGACAGGATACAATGAGCAGTTCTTC.